Detailed here is one TCR beta chain. The sample is drawn from a study of blood T cell repertoires in COVID-19. Overall study context: T cells, B-cell-depleted T cells, or PBMCs supplied cDNA or gDNA.

In the authors' workflow: It was from reference gene primer amplification that nucleated cell counts were estimated. Method: immunoSEQ multiplex PCR; TCRdb's copy keeps in-frame clones and lacks some. V, J and clone size are taken as reported in that table, and D and trimming were inferred from the DNA itself. The sample holds over 150,000 clones, about 85% seen once. This sequence was found in a man aged 35 to 55 with acute or convalescent COVID-19. Sequencing used peripheral blood.

For the CDR3, the DNA is TGTGCCAGTACCCCCCAACAGGGTAACTATGGCTACACCTTC. Protein product: CASTPQQGNYGYTF. The rearrangement joins TRBV19 to TRBJ1-2; D is perhaps TRBD1 (6 bases). The germline V gene has CDR1 LNHDA and CDR2 SQIVND (reference sequence). Trimming left V 7 bases short and J 1 base short, with 13 bases between. The length of the CDR3 is 14 residues.